Listed below are T cell receptor beta chains from one sample, sequenced in a study of blood T cell repertoires in COVID-19. Some clones are missing from TCRdb's copy, which holds only in-frame ones; the method was immunoSEQ multiplex PCR. The sample records a few hundred thousand clones, around 88% being singletons. The sequenced sample consisted of PBMCs or T cells enriched from blood (not recorded which). These receptors all come from a man in his forties or fifties who had recovered from COVID-19. Both conserved end residues are part of each CDR3. A D gene is named only where the DNA matches it firmly. Clone size is shown for a subset of rows, as once, few, many or a class of expanded clone.

d_gene	abundance	v_gene	j_gene	CDR3aa	CDR3nt
TRBD1	.	TRBV11-1	TRBJ2-7	CASSNPGQGGIEQYF	TGTGCCAGCAGTAATCCGGGACAGGGTGGTATCGAGCAGTACTTC
.	.	TRBV5-6	TRBJ1-4	CASSLLDGGAAVKLFF	TGTGCCAGCAGCCTTCTAGATGGGGGGGCGGCGGTAAAACTGTTTTTT
.	.	TRBV7-9	TRBJ2-7	CASSFGGQGYEQYF	TGTGCCAGCAGCTTCGGTGGGCAGGGATACGAGCAGTACTTC
.	.	TRBV2	TRBJ1-5	CASRPGVVGNQPQHF	TGTGCCAGCAGACCAGGGGTGGTCGGCAATCAGCCCCAGCATTTT
.	.	TRBV6-5	TRBJ2-1	CASSYISGVGHEQFF	TGTGCCAGCAGTTACATCTCAGGGGTTGGCCATGAGCAGTTCTTC
TRBD1	.	TRBV11-1	TRBJ2-7	CASSARTGVYEQYF	TGTGCCAGCAGCGCACGTACAGGGGTGTACGAGCAGTACTTC
TRBD2	.	TRBV6-5	TRBJ2-5	CASSPTSGGAETQYF	TGTGCCAGCAGCCCCACTAGCGGGGGGGCGGAGACCCAGTACTTC
.	.	TRBV6-1	TRBJ2-2	CASSEGANTGELFF	TGTGCCAGCAGTGAGGGAGCGAACACCGGGGAGCTGTTTTTT
TRBD2	.	TRBV11-2	TRBJ2-1	CASSLDPQRGAYNEQFF	TGTGCCAGCAGCTTAGATCCCCAGCGGGGTGCATACAATGAGCAGTTCTTC
.	once	TRBV11-3	TRBJ1-1	CASRAGENTEAFF	TGTGCCAGCAGGGCGGGAGAAAACACTGAAGCTTTCTTT
.	.	TRBV28	TRBJ1-1	CASTGWGRFLGGDTEAFF	TGTGCCAGCACCGGATGGGGCCGATTCCTGGGGGGGGACACTGAAGCTTTCTTT
.	.	TRBV12-3/TRBV12-4	TRBJ1-1	CASRYVQAEAFF	TGTGCCAGCAGATACGTGCAGGCTGAAGCTTTCTTT
TRBD2	.	TRBV4-2	TRBJ2-3	CASSPSGGETDTQYF	TGTGCCAGCAGCCCGAGCGGGGGGGAAACAGATACGCAGTATTTT
.	once	TRBV10-1	TRBJ2-3	CASSEYGTWNTQYF	TGCGCCAGCAGTGAATATGGGACTTGGAATACGCAGTATTTT
.	.	TRBV5-8	TRBJ1-3	CASSFTGNTIYF	TGTGCCAGCAGTTTTACTGGAAACACCATATATTTT
TRBD2	.	TRBV7-8	TRBJ2-1	CATAQREGYNEQFF	TGTGCCACCGCTCAGCGGGAGGGATACAATGAGCAGTTCTTC
.	.	TRBV7-9	TRBJ2-1	CASSLASRLNEQFF	TGTGCCAGCAGCTTAGCTTCGCGCTTGAATGAGCAGTTCTTC
.	.	TRBV11-2	TRBJ1-6	CASSRGETARHSPLHF	TGTGCCAGCAGCCGGGGGGAGACAGCCAGACATTCACCCCTCCACTTT
.	.	TRBV19	TRBJ1-2	CATTRSAFTVYGYTF	TGTGCCACCACCCGGTCAGCGTTCACGGTCTATGGCTACACCTTC
.	few	TRBV19	TRBJ1-6	CASSLSSYNSPLHF	TGTGCCAGTAGTTTGAGCTCCTATAATTCACCCCTCCACTTT
TRBD1	.	TRBV3-1/TRBV3-2	TRBJ2-7	CASSHFGTGYYEQYF	TGTGCCAGCAGCCACTTCGGGACAGGGTACTACGAGCAGTACTTC
.	.	TRBV20-1	TRBJ1-5	CSASIPGAGNQPQHF	TGCAGTGCTAGTATCCCAGGGGCAGGGAATCAGCCCCAGCATTTT
TRBD1	.	TRBV18	TRBJ2-7	CASSPRGQGARSEQYF	TGTGCCAGCTCACCAAGGGGACAGGGGGCGAGAAGCGAGCAGTACTTC
.	.	TRBV30	TRBJ1-3	CAWRLLESGNTIYF	TGTGCCTGGAGGTTGCTAGAGTCTGGAAACACCATATATTTT
.	.	TRBV6-5	TRBJ1-1	CASSFSGAMNTEAFF	TGTGCCAGCAGTTTCTCAGGGGCCATGAACACTGAAGCTTTCTTT
.	.	TRBV5-8	TRBJ2-5	CASSPQRETQYF	TGTGCCAGCAGCCCTCAACGGGAGACCCAGTACTTC
.	.	TRBV11-3	TRBJ1-2	CASSPSPFPGYTF	TGTGCCAGCAGTCCGAGTCCCTTTCCCGGCTACACCTTC
.	.	TRBV5-1	TRBJ1-2	CASSFDPGENYGYTF	TGCGCCAGCAGCTTTGATCCAGGGGAGAACTATGGCTACACCTTC
TRBD2	.	TRBV15	TRBJ2-7	CATSRDRGLAGGIYEQYF	TGTGCCACCAGCAGAGATCGGGGACTAGCGGGAGGGATCTACGAGCAGTACTTC
TRBD1	.	TRBV24-1	TRBJ1-1	CATSDYLWGRGRCGTEAFF	TGTGCCACCAGTGATTATCTTTGGGGCAGGGGGCGATGTGGTACTGAAGCTTTCTTT
.	.	TRBV10-3	TRBJ1-2	CAISESEDYGYTF	TGTGCCATCAGTGAGTCCGAGGACTATGGCTACACCTTC
.	.	TRBV19	TRBJ1-4	CASSIGGRAEKLFF	TGTGCCAGTAGTATAGGGGGGCGAGCGGAAAAACTGTTTTTT
.	.	TRBV23-1	TRBJ2-5	CASSQAGTPSFGLTQYF	TGCGCCAGCAGTCAGGCCGGGACTCCCAGTTTCGGGTTGACCCAGTACTTC
TRBD1	.	TRBV7-2	TRBJ2-2	CASSLVPIDRGAGELFF	TGTGCCAGCAGCTTAGTCCCCATTGACAGGGGAGCCGGGGAGCTGTTTTTT
.	.	TRBV5-1	TRBJ1-2	CASSPKGGSYGYTF	TGCGCCAGCAGCCCTAAAGGGGGATCCTATGGCTACACCTTC
.	.	TRBV28	TRBJ1-5	CASSLRLQVFRNQPQHF	TGTGCCAGCAGTTTACGGTTGCAGGTTTTTCGCAATCAGCCCCAGCATTTT
.	few	TRBV5-1	TRBJ1-3	CASTGPSADSGNTIYF	TGCGCCAGCACCGGCCCATCCGCGGACTCTGGAAACACCATATATTTT
.	.	TRBV28	TRBJ2-2	CASSDSANTGELFF	TGTGCCAGCAGTGACAGCGCGAACACCGGGGAGCTGTTTTTT
.	once	TRBV6-6	TRBJ1-1	CASGRDSNTEAFF	TGTGCCAGCGGCCGGGACTCGAACACTGAAGCTTTCTTT
.	.	TRBV19	TRBJ2-7	CASRSLARPLYEQYF	TGTGCCAGTAGGTCGCTAGCACGTCCGTTGTACGAGCAGTACTTC
.	.	TRBV5-1	TRBJ2-2	CASSLEPGVNTGELFF	TGCGCCAGCAGCTTGGAGCCAGGGGTTAACACCGGGGAGCTGTTTTTT
TRBD2	.	TRBV3-1/TRBV3-2	TRBJ2-1	CASSPLLLTSGRSNEQFF	TGTGCCAGCAGCCCCCTCCTTTTGACTAGCGGGAGGTCTAATGAGCAGTTCTTC
TRBD2	once	TRBV12-5	TRBJ2-2	CASGQLAGEHGELFF	TGTGCTAGTGGGCAACTAGCGGGAGAGCACGGGGAGCTGTTTTTT
TRBD1	.	TRBV11-3	TRBJ1-2	CASSAGTAIYGYTF	TGTGCCAGCAGCGCCGGGACAGCCATCTATGGCTACACCTTC
.	.	TRBV6-5	TRBJ2-5	CASSYQEAETQYF	TGTGCCAGCAGTTACCAGGAGGCCGAGACCCAGTACTTC
.	.	TRBV27	TRBJ2-7	CASSGAAGYEQYF	TGTGCCAGCTCAGGGGCTGCGGGCTACGAGCAGTACTTC
.	.	TRBV27	TRBJ1-5	CASSLSFYSNQPQHF	TGTGCCAGCAGTTTATCCTTCTATAGCAATCAGCCCCAGCATTTT
TRBD1	.	TRBV4-3	TRBJ1-2	CASSQVRTGDIYGYTF	TGCGCCAGCAGCCAAGTTAGGACAGGGGATATCTATGGCTACACCTTC